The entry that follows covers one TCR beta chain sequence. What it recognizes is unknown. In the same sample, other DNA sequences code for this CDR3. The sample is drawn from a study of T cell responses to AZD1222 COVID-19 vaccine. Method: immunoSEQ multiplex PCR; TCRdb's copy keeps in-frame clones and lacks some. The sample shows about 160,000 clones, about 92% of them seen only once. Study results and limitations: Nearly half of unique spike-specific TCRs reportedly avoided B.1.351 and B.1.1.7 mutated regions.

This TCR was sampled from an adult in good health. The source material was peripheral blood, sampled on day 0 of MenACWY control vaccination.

The CDR3, as DNA: TGTGCCAGCAGCCAAGCCTACGAGCAGTACTTC. It translates to CASSQAYEQYF. The rearrangement joins TRBV14 to TRBJ2-7; D remains ambiguous. Germline CDR1 SGHDN, CDR2 FVKESK. The CDR3 length is 11 residues. Trimming pared 1 base from V and 2 bases from J, leaving 0 bases between. The full variable domain, in which reference TRBV14 and TRBJ2-7 provide the parts outside the CDR3, is EAGVTQFPSHSVIEKGQTVTLRCDPISGHDNLYWYRRVMGKEIKFLLHFVKESKQDESGMPNNRFLAERTGGTYSTLKVQPAELEDSGVYFCASSQAYEQYFGPGTRLTVT.